Detailed here is one T cell receptor beta chain. The antigen it recognizes is unknown. No quality values exist for individual bases; no much larger clone is one base distant. In the study, sorted CD4+ and CD8+ blood T cells from patients with severe aplastic anemia and from healthy subjects underwent deep sequencing of TCR repertoires. Ficoll-Paque density gradient centrifugation was used to isolate peripheral blood mononuclear cells. Before DNA extraction, CD4+ and CD8+ T cells were sorted by FACS or by magnetic beads. Genomic DNA was used as template for profiling of TCR beta VDJ combinations and CDR3 sequences. An Illumina HiSeq 2000 was the platform used for TCR repertoire sequencing. In the original analysis: TRBV/TRBJ rearrangement plots, CDR3 size and DJ length profiles, and Simpson's diversity index were used to evaluate the repertoires. The most abundant DNA sequence in the deep sequencing data was taken as the immunodominant clone. CDR3 amino acid sequences were checked for sharing between subjects and were compared against published repertoires and the VDJdb database. TCRdb trimmed the raw reads at Q25, called clones with MiXCR and kept productive beta chains. Every CDR3 protein is listed once, alongside the most common genes and DNA of its rows. What appears here as the V and J calls and clone size reflects TCRdb's work, not the paper's. Present in this sample are hundreds of thousands of distinct CDR3 sequences, about 56% of which were seen just once. The top ten constitute 8% of the sample.

This specimen belongs to a study of CD8+CD57+ T cells in acquired aplastic anemia (dated by TCRdb to about 2018). Study-wide context: DNA extracted from sorted CD4+ and CD8+ cells had a mean of roughly 3.4 ug, with a range of about 0.19 to 30 ug. Overall study outcomes, separate from this receptor: Between patients and healthy controls, no significant difference in CD8+ Simpson's diversity was found (P=0.060). Twenty-nine CD8+ CDR3 sequences were found in both patients and controls but appeared to be highly expressed in patients and within the immunodominant clones of the patients.

The germline V gene specifies SGHRS as CDR1 and YFSETQ as CDR2. V is cut by 5 bases and J by 1 base, and the space between the germline ends is 9 bases. The cysteine opens and the phenylalanine closes a CDR3 of 13 amino acids. Only the CDR3 DNA stays, 39 bases, in frame from base 1. The receptor chain draws on TRBV5-1 and TRBJ1-1, with an unclear D gene assignment. Input material: sorted CD4+, CD8+, or CD8+CD57+ T cells (not recorded which) from PBMCs. The origin of this receptor is a human donor with severe aplastic anemia or a healthy control (not recorded which). The DNA is TGCGCCAGCAGGTATTCGGGGAACACTGAAGCTTTCTTT. Its protein product is CASRYSGNTEAFF.